A single sample is the source of the 15 T cell receptor beta chains below, sequenced in a study of T cell changes during pregnancy in multiple sclerosis. Only in-frame clones appear in the TCRdb table, and some are missing; sequencing was by immunoSEQ multiplex PCR. The sample shows over 90,000 clones, roughly nine tenths of them seen only once. The specimen comprised peripheral blood, sampled after pregnancy. The receptors originated from a female donor with multiple sclerosis, enrolled in a pregnancy study.

The chain combines TRBV7-9 with TRBJ1-1; possibly TRBD1 for D (6 bases). The CDR3 sequence is 12 residues long. V lost 4 bases and J 5 bases, leaving 8 bases between the germline ends. Germline V gene sequence: CDR1 SEHNR, CDR2 FQNEAQ (reference sequence). CDR3: CASSWQGTEAFF. The DNA for the CDR3 is TGTGCCAGCAGCTGGCAGGGGACTGAAGCTTTCTTT.

This chain connects TRBV11-1 to TRBJ1-1; tentatively, D is TRBD1 (6 bases). Germline V CDR1 and CDR2: SGHAT, FQDESV (reference sequence). The CDR3 runs to 14 residues. Trimming shortened V by 5 bases and J by 4 bases, and 14 bases separated the two germline ends. CDR3 amino acids: CASSAGQKITEAFF. The CDR3 bases are TGTGCCAGCAGCGCAGGACAGAAAATCACTGAAGCTTTCTTT.

The CDR3 sequence: CASSRLGVSGNTIYF. CDR3 DNA sequence: TGCGCCAGCAGCCGTTTGGGAGTCTCTGGAAACACCATATATTTT. The J gene is TRBJ1-3, the V gene TRBV5-1; D call uncertain. There are 15 residues in the CDR3. V gave up 4 bases and J gave up 0 bases, with 11 bases separating them. The germline CDR1 and CDR2 sequences are SGHRS and YFSETQ.

DNA of the CDR3: TGTGCCAGCAGCGAGACGGGGACAGGGCTTTCACCCCTCCACTTT. Its translation is CASSETGTGLSPLHF. The chain joins TRBV11-1 to TRBJ1-6, with 9 bases aligning to TRBD1. Germline CDR1 and CDR2: SGHAT and FQDESV (reference sequence). This CDR3 is 15 amino acids long. The V segment lost 5 bases and the J segment 9 bases; nucleotides outside the gene matches: 8.

V gene TRBV2 combines with J gene TRBJ2-6; no firm D call. Between the trimmed V and J ends, which lost 10 bases and 1 base, there was a span of 5 bases. The CDR3 has 12 amino acids. Germline values: CDR1 SNHLY, CDR2 FYNNEI. CDR3 region: CATRSGANVLTF. The CDR3 DNA reads TGTGCCACCCGGTCTGGGGCCAACGTCCTGACTTTC.

The gene calls are TRBV6-1 and TRBJ2-7; maybe TRBD1 (6 bases). Germline loops: CDR1 MNHNS, CDR2 SASEGT. This CDR3 has 14 residues. This CDR3 is CAVQGSHMNYEQYF. The CDR3 nucleotides read TGTGCGGTACAGGGATCACACATGAACTACGAGCAGTACTTC.

The chain joins TRBV6-4 to TRBJ2-2; 9 bases agree with TRBD1. The CDR3 runs to 17 residues. CDR1 and CDR2 from the germline V gene are MRHNA and SNTAGT. V shed 6 bases, J shed 1 base, and the junction held 9 bases outside the gene matches. CDR3 in DNA: TGTGCCAGCAGCACAGATGGGACAGGGTTGAACACCGGGGAGCTGTTTTTT. It yields the protein CASSTDGTGLNTGELFF.

This clone has only one observation. This rearrangement joins TRBV7-4 to TRBJ1-2; a weak D match, TRBD1 (5 bases). The germline V gene encodes CDR1 SGHVT and CDR2 SQSDAQ. Trimming took off 7 bases at V and 4 bases at J, with 16 bases between the two ends. The CDR3 is made up of 14 amino acids. The CDR3, as DNA: TGTGCCAGCACTGTAAACAGGATAGGCTATGGCTACACCTTC. Protein product: CASTVNRIGYGYTF.

This clone was recorded only once. The chain links TRBV19 to TRBJ1-3; D gene uncertain. V dropped 1 base and J dropped 2 bases, with 15 bases sitting between them. Germline loops: CDR1 LNHDA, CDR2 SQIVND (reference sequence). The CDR3 is made up of 17 amino acids. The DNA of the CDR3 is TGTGCCAGTAGTATAGTCTTAGCGGATTCGGCTGGAAACACCATATATTTT. Translation gives CASSIVLADSAGNTIYF.

This clone was counted once. The gene calls are TRBV28 and TRBJ2-7; 7 bases line up with TRBD2. This CDR3 comprises 13 residues. V lost 7 bases, J lost 3 bases, and 6 bases stayed unmatched. CDR1 is MDHEN and CDR2 is SYDVKM in the germline V gene. Written as DNA, the CDR3 is TGTGCCAGCACCTCGGGACTACTCTACGAGCAGTACTTC. It translates to CASTSGLLYEQYF.

V is TRBV10-3 and J is TRBJ1-1, with a possible D match to TRBD1 (6 bases). V was pared by 3 bases and J by 3 bases, with 11 bases between. Germline-derived CDR1 and CDR2 are ENHRY and SYGVKD. This CDR3 comprises 14 residues. CDR3 DNA sequence: TGTGCCATCAGTGACTCTCAGGGGTACACTGAAGCTTTCTTT. This sequence encodes CAISDSQGYTEAFF.

This chain uses TRBV19 with TRBJ2-7; no definite D call. Trimming shortened V by 5 bases and J by 3 bases, and 14 bases separated the two germline ends. The CDR3 contains 14 residues. The germline V gene encodes CDR1 LNHDA and CDR2 SQIVND (reference sequence). This CDR3 reads CASSSLAVNYEQYF. CDR3 coding DNA: TGTGCCAGTAGTTCTCTGGCGGTAAACTACGAGCAGTACTTC.

This chain uses TRBV7-3 with TRBJ2-2, with 11 bases identical to TRBD2. Germline V gene lookup returns CDR1 SGHTA and CDR2 FQGTGA. V was clipped by 0 bases and J by 6 bases; unmatched bases: 3. CDR3 length equals 16 residues. The CDR3 here is CASSLTPGLAAGELFF. CDR3 nucleotides: TGTGCCAGCAGCTTAACGCCGGGACTAGCGGCCGGGGAGCTGTTTTTT.

The chain employs TRBV7-3 and TRBJ1-3; the D is unclear. Germline loops: CDR1 SGHTA, CDR2 FQGTGA. V dropped 4 bases and J dropped 0 bases, with 10 bases sitting between them. This CDR3 spans 15 amino acids. The CDR3 sequence is CASSSSPGSGNTIYF. Here the CDR3 DNA reads TGTGCCAGCAGCTCCTCGCCGGGCTCTGGAAACACCATATATTTT.

The chain combines TRBV12-5 with TRBJ2-5; 9 bases are a match to TRBD2. The CDR3 sequence is 24 residues long. V shed 1 base and J 4 bases; nucleotides not matched to a gene: 31. Germline CDR1 reads LGHNT; CDR2 reads FRNRAP. DNA for the CDR3: TGTGCTAGTGGTTTGGCAACTTCCGAGACCCACGGACTAGCGAGGTGGAAATATGGAGAGACCCAGTACTTC. Amino acid sequence: CASGLATSETHGLARWKYGETQYF.